Included here is one T cell receptor beta chain sequence, with context. Its matching antigen is unknown. This entry is derived from a study of T cell responses to AZD1222 COVID-19 vaccine. The study, taken as a whole, reports: Dominant CD4 TCR responses targeted spike regions 160-218 and 743-854. No day 14 peak samples; only post-peak repertoires were characterized. Increased Spike-specific TCR breadth and depth were observed after two AZD1222 doses.

Trimming stripped 5 bases from V and 3 bases from J, with 16 bases between. CDR1 SGHAT and CDR2 FQNNGV come from the germline V gene. CDR3 size: 16 residues. Data came from immunoSEQ multiplex PCR; TCRdb stores just in-frame clones and leaves some out. Of about 83,000 clones listed, 85% to 95% are singletons. The sequence derives from an adult who received the AZD1222 COVID-19 vaccine. V usage is TRBV11-2 and J usage is TRBJ1-4, with D perhaps matching TRBD1 (6 bases). The sequences come from peripheral blood, collected 28 days after the second AZD1222 dose. CDR3 sequence (DNA): TGTGCCAGCAGCCCCCTAACAGGGACACCTAATGAAAAACTGTTTTTT. Translation: CASSPLTGTPNEKLFF.